This T cell receptor (beta chain) originates from a study of technical replicates of blood from a handful of donors. TCRdb keeps only in-frame clones here, not all; method: immunoSEQ multiplex PCR. In the table there are tens of thousands of clones, 85% to 95% of which are singletons. This clone was seen just once. Looked up from germline, CDR1 is SEHNR and CDR2 is FQNEAQ (reference sequence). CDR3 length: 14 amino acids. Trimming at V came to 5 bases and at J to 2 bases, leaving 5 bases not matched to a gene. The chain carries TRBV7-9 and TRBJ1-1; TRBD1 aligns across 7 bases. This sequence originates from a human donor in good health. The specimen was T cells isolated from PBMCs. CDR3 loop: CASSPGTANTEAFF. The CDR3, as DNA: TGTGCCAGCAGCCCCGGGACAGCAAACACTGAAGCTTTCTTT.